This entry describes one TCR beta chain. This sample is part of a study of OX40 agonist ivuxolimab in advanced cancers. On the study more broadly: Head and neck, renal cell, melanoma or hepatocellular carcinoma were the cancers that dose-escalation patients had.

CDR3 length: 15 residues. The trim removed 6 bases at V and 3 bases at J, leaving 6 bases unmatched. Germline CDR1 reads MNHNY; CDR2 reads SVGAGI (reference sequence). Clones were read by immunoSEQ multiplex PCR, and TCRdb kept only the in-frame ones, dropping some. This sample has around 95,000 clones, with about 92% found just once. Blood draws occurred at baseline, cycle 4 day 1, and cycle 7 day 1. The receptor's source is an adult with an advanced solid tumor such as melanoma, head and neck, liver or kidney cancer. Sequences were derived from CD4+ or CD8+ T cells sorted from blood, sampled in a trial of the OX40 agonist ivuxolimab. The V gene is TRBV6-6, the J gene TRBJ2-2; 8 bases map to TRBD2. The DNA of the CDR3 is TGTGCCAGCAGCCGAACGGGGGGGGACACCGGGGAGCTGTTTTTT. Translation: CASSRTGGDTGELFF.